This T cell receptor (beta chain) originates from a study of OX40 agonist ivuxolimab in advanced cancers. Germline values: CDR1 MNHEY, CDR2 SMNVEV (reference sequence). CDR3 length equals 16 residues. Trimming cost V 5 bases and J 1 base, with 17 bases left between them. The repertoire was sequenced with immunoSEQ multiplex PCR; TCRdb's copy has only in-frame clones and lacks some. The sample comprises approximately 12,000 clones, 65% to 70% of which are singletons, and around a quarter rests with the top ten. Blood specimens came from baseline, cycle 4 day 1, and cycle 7 day 1. Source: CD4+ or CD8+ T cells sorted from blood, taken in a trial of the OX40 agonist ivuxolimab. The source is an adult with an advanced solid tumor such as melanoma, head and neck, liver or kidney cancer. The gene calls are TRBV27 and TRBJ1-1; D not certain. The CDR3 DNA reads as TGTGCCAGCAGTCTTTCCCCCAAGGCGGGGAACACTGAAGCTTTCTTT. Translating it yields CASSLSPKAGNTEAFF.